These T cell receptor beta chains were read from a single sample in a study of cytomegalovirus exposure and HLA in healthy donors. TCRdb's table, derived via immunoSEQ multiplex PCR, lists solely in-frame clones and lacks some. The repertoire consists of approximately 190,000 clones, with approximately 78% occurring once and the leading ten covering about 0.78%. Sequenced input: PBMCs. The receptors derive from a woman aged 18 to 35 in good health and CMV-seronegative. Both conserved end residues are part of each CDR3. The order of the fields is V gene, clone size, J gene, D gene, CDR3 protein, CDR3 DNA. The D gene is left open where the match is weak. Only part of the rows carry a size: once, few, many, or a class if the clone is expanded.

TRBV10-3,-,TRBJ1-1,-,CAISKGQTDTEAFF,TGTGCCATCAGTAAAGGACAGACAGACACTGAAGCTTTCTTT
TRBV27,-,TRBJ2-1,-,CASNRGTSSYNEQFF,TGTGCCAGCAATAGGGGGACGTCGTCCTACAATGAGCAGTTCTTC
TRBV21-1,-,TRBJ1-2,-,CASSKPRVQRKGYGYTF,TGTGCCAGCAGCAAACCCCGGGTGCAGCGAAAGGGGTATGGCTACACCTTC
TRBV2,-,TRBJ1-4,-,CASSADGNEKLFF,TGTGCCAGCAGCGCCGACGGGAATGAAAAACTGTTTTTT
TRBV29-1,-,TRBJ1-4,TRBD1,CSVIIFGATGADNEKLFF,TGCAGCGTTATAATTTTCGGTGCGACAGGGGCGGACAACGAAAAACTGTTTTTT
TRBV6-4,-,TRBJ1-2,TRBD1,CASSRAGQGWGGYTF,TGTGCCAGCAGTAGAGCGGGACAGGGTTGGGGCGGCTACACCTTC
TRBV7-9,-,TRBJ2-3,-,CSSSLKILTGSTDTQYF,TGTTCCAGCAGCTTAAAAATCCTTACAGGTTCAACGGATACGCAGTATTTT
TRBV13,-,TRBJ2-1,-,CASDRTRHNEQFF,TGTGCCAGTGACAGGACCAGGCACAATGAGCAGTTCTTC
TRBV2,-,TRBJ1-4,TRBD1,CASRDLWGDRPNEKLFF,TGTGCCAGCAGGGACTTGTGGGGGGACAGACCAAATGAAAAACTGTTTTTT
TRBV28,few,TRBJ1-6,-,CASSALGGAGNSPLHF,TGTGCCAGCAGTGCCCTGGGGGGGGCCGGGAATTCACCCCTCCACTTT
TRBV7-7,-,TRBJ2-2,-,CASSSPGTGELFF,TGTGCCAGCAGCTCCCCGGGCACCGGGGAGCTGTTTTTT
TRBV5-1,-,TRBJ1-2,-,CASSLVHLDRSPYGYTF,TGCGCCAGCAGCCTCGTACATCTAGACAGATCTCCCTATGGCTACACCTTC
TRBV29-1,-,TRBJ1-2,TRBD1,CSIRQGRDYGYTF,TGCAGCATTCGACAGGGTCGGGACTATGGCTACACCTTC
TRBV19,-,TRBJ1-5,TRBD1,CASSQGTVSNQPQHF,TGTGCCAGTAGTCAGGGGACAGTTAGCAATCAGCCCCAGCATTTT
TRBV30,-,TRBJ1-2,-,CAGAWSLYGYTF,TGTGCCGGGGCCTGGTCTCTCTATGGCTACACCTTC
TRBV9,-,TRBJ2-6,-,CASSVASGSGANVLTF,TGTGCCAGCAGCGTAGCCTCAGGTTCTGGGGCCAACGTCCTGACTTTC
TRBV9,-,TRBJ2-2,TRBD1,CASSAGGATGELFF,TGTGCCAGCAGCGCAGGGGGCGCGACCGGGGAGCTGTTTTTT
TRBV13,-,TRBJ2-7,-,CASSLGIVTYEQYF,TGTGCCAGCAGCTTAGGGATAGTCACTTACGAGCAGTACTTC
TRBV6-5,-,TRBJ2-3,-,CASSYGAGTSTDTQYF,TGTGCCAGCAGTTACGGGGCGGGAACCAGCACAGATACGCAGTATTTT
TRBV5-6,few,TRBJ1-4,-,CASSSSSGFGEKLFF,TGTGCCAGCAGCTCGTCCTCGGGGTTTGGTGAAAAACTGTTTTTT
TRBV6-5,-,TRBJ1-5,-,CASSIQLNQPQHF,TGTGCCAGCAGTATACAGCTAAATCAGCCCCAGCATTTT
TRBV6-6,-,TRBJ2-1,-,CASSPRDSSYNEQFF,TGTGCCAGCAGCCCCCGGGACTCCTCCTACAATGAGCAGTTCTTC
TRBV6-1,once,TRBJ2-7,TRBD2,CASSAQAGGAYEQYF,TGTGCCAGCAGTGCCCAAGCGGGAGGGGCCTACGAGCAGTACTTC
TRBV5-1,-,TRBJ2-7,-,CASSGDGTPVYEQYF,TGCGCCAGCAGCGGGGATGGGACTCCGGTGTACGAGCAGTACTTC
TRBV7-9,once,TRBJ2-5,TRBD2,CASSLLAGETQYF,TGTGCCAGCAGCCTACTAGCGGGGGAGACCCAGTACTTC
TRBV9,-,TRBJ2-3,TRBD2,CASSVWTSGSLNTQYF,TGTGCCAGCAGCGTGTGGACTAGCGGGAGCTTAAATACGCAGTATTTT
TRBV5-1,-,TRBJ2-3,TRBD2,CASSLFAGVGSLSTDTQYF,TGCGCCAGCAGCTTATTCGCGGGAGTCGGATCGTTGAGCACAGATACGCAGTATTTT
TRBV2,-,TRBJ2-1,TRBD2,CASRRTSGGAKKFF,TGTGCCAGCAGGCGGACTAGCGGGGGGGCAAAAAAGTTCTTC
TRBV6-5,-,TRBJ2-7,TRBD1,CASSYSIQGANEQYF,TGTGCCAGCAGTTACTCGATACAGGGGGCGAACGAGCAGTACTTC
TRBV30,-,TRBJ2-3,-,CAWSVVVPRDTQYF,TGTGCCTGGAGTGTAGTGGTACCCAGAGATACGCAGTATTTT
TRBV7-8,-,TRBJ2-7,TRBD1,CASSSLPGQVYEQYF,TGTGCCAGCAGCTCGCTCCCGGGACAGGTTTACGAGCAGTACTTC
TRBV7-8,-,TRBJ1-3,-,CASSLGGPGNTIYF,TGTGCCAGCAGCTTAGGAGGGCCAGGAAACACCATATATTTT